The clone carrying this T cell receptor beta chain was counted a few times. This sample was included in a study of patients and donors after allogeneic stem cell transplantation. TCRdb called the RT-PCR reads again in MiXCR, with one record for every CDR3 protein. The profile shows about a million distinct CDR3 sequences, under 20% of them singletons. This sequence originates from a human donor who was either an allogeneic HSCT recipient or a stem cell or donor lymphocyte infusion donor (not recorded which). It is not recorded whose cells these are; they may come from a transplant donor. The source material was blood, either unsorted or a sorted T cell fraction (not recorded which).

The CDR3 reads CASSQAVLGNQPQHF. As DNA, the CDR3 is TGCGCCAGCAGCCAGGCTGTCCTGGGCAATCAGCCCCAGCATTTT. The rearrangement uses TRBV4-3 and TRBJ1-5, with D unresolved. Germline values: CDR1 LGHNA, CDR2 YSLEER. The CDR3 is 15 residues long. Trimming left V 3 bases short and J 2 bases short, with 11 bases between.